This TCR beta chain was profiled in a study of T cells after posttransplantation cyclophosphamide. Findings of the study overall: Donor-recipient repertoire similarity was low at 1-2 months, rising over year one.

TCRdb's table, derived via immunoSEQ multiplex PCR, lists solely in-frame clones and lacks some. The counts give tens of thousands of clones, none of them seen only once; more than 1.5% is held by the top ten. This clone was recorded at least ten times. Its cognate antigen is unknown. Busulfan-fludarabine conditioning, marrow transplant, and cyclophosphamide on days +3 and +4 were administered. Trimming took 5 bases from V and 5 from J; bases not matched to a gene: 7. The CDR3 runs to 15 residues. CDR1 is SGHVS, CDR2 FNYEAQ, per germline. The genes are TRBV7-6 and TRBJ2-7, with 12 bases identical to TRBD2. The TCR originated in a young adult male patient who received an allogeneic stem cell transplant from a related donor, was CMV-positive, and had no GVHD. Some T cells may originate from the graft donor. The material was PBMCs, obtained after allogeneic stem cell transplant with posttransplant cyclophosphamide. This CDR3 is CASSRTSGTTHEQYF. CDR3 sequence (DNA): TGTGCCAGCAGCCGGACTAGCGGGACGACCCACGAGCAGTACTTC. The entire variable domain, with the rest obtained from reference TRBV7-6 and TRBJ2-7, is as follows: GAGVSQSPRYKVTKRGQDVALRCDPISGHVSLYWYRQALGQGPEFLTYFNYEAQQDKSGLPNDRFSAERPEGSISTLTIQRTEQRDSAMYRCASSRTSGTTHEQYFGPGTRLTVT.